The 23 T cell receptor beta chains given below trace back to one sample, sequenced in a study of blood T cell repertoires in COVID-19. The assay was immunoSEQ multiplex PCR, and TCRdb's table has in-frame clones only and misses some. The sample records approximately 210,000 clones, about four fifths being singletons. Input material: PBMCs or T cells enriched from blood (not recorded which). The receptors originated from a man in his forties or fifties who had recovered from COVID-19.

The chain carries TRBV2 and TRBJ1-2, with TRBD1 identical over 7 bases. Germline CDR1 and CDR2: SNHLY and FYNNEI. V lost 8 bases to trimming and J lost 6 bases; unmatched junction nucleotides: 3. The CDR3 covers 11 residues. The CDR3 nucleotides read TGTGCCAGCCCCAGGGGGGATGGCTACACCTTC. This sequence encodes CASPRGDGYTF.

J is TRBJ1-3 and V is TRBV20-1, with D hard to call. CDR1 is DFQATT and CDR2 is SNEGSKA in the germline V gene (reference sequence). The CDR3 runs to 16 residues. Trimming removed 3 bases from V and 0 bases from J, with 15 bases in between. The CDR3 region is CSASLQSGSSGNTIYF. CDR3 nucleotide sequence: TGCAGTGCTAGTTTACAGAGCGGTTCCTCTGGAAACACCATATATTTT.

This rearrangement joins TRBV10-3 to TRBJ1-1; 9 bases fit TRBD1. The germline CDR1 and CDR2 sequences are ENHRY and SYGVKD. This CDR3 contains 17 residues. V lost 0 bases, J lost 4 bases, and 9 bases stayed unmatched. The CDR3 nucleotides are TGTGCCATCAGTGAGTCCCCGGGACAGGGCCTAAGCACTGAAGCTTTCTTT. Its translation: CAISESPGQGLSTEAFF.

This clone was seen a handful of times. The chain combines TRBV4-3 with TRBJ2-6, with D maybe TRBD2 (6 bases). This CDR3 spans 16 amino acids. The V gene's germline CDR1 is LGHNA and CDR2 YSLEER. V was cut by 4 bases and J by 4 bases, with 14 bases left in between. CDR3 loop: CASSPTEGSGANVLTF. The CDR3 DNA reads TGCGCCAGCAGCCCAACGGAGGGGTCCGGGGCCAACGTCCTGACTTTC.

The rearrangement joins TRBV19 to TRBJ2-1; 10 bases are a match to TRBD1. V was clipped by 10 bases and J by 5 bases; unmatched bases: 8. Per the germline V gene, CDR1 is LNHDA and CDR2 is SQIVND (reference sequence). This CDR3 has 14 amino acids. The CDR3 region has the DNA TGTGCCACCCGCCTGGGACAGGGGAACAATGAGCAGTTCTTC. This translates into CATRLGQGNNEQFF.

This chain joins TRBV7-9 and TRBJ2-7; 8 bases fit TRBD1. The CDR3 is made up of 12 amino acids. CDR1 and CDR2 from the germline V gene are SEHNR and FQNEAQ (reference sequence). The ends lost 8 bases at V and 6 bases at J; junction bases unmatched: 6. The CDR3 DNA sequence: TGTGCCAGCGGCCGGACAGGGCCCGAGCAGTACTTC. Encoded protein: CASGRTGPEQYF.

This chain uses TRBV15 with TRBJ1-1; D remains ambiguous. Germline-derived CDR1 and CDR2 are LNHNV and YYDKDF (reference sequence). This CDR3 comprises 14 residues. The V end lost 5 bases, the J end lost 1 base, and 11 bases lay between the germline ends. The CDR3 sequence is CATSGPLGNTEAFF. CDR3 nucleotides: TGTGCCACCAGCGGCCCCCTAGGGAACACTGAAGCTTTCTTT. Full variable domain (outside the CDR3, taken from reference TRBV15 and TRBJ1-1): DAMVIQNPRYQVTQFGKPVTLSCSQTLNHNVMYWYQQKSSQAPKLLFHYYDKDFNNEADTPDNFQSRRPNTSFCFLDIRSPGLGDTAMYLCATSGPLGNTEAFFGQGTRLTVV.

The chain links TRBV6-5 to TRBJ1-1; 8 bases are a match to TRBD1. CDR1 and CDR2 from the germline V gene are MNHEY and SVGAGI. The CDR3 length is 15 residues. The junction had 7 bases not matched to a gene; V was cut back by 5 bases and J by 2 bases. In DNA, the CDR3 is TGTGCCAGCAGTCAGACAGGGGTTTCAAACACTGAAGCTTTCTTT. Its translation is CASSQTGVSNTEAFF.

The rearrangement joins TRBV5-1 to TRBJ2-3; perhaps TRBD2 as D (5 bases). Germline V gene sequence: CDR1 SGHRS, CDR2 YFSETQ. The CDR3 is 14 residues long. The V gene lost 4 bases and the J gene lost 2 bases, with 11 bases spanning the gap. The CDR3 reads CASSPSGTTDTQYF. The DNA for the CDR3 is TGCGCCAGCAGCCCAAGCGGTACCACAGATACGCAGTATTTT.

This clone was picked up one time. The V call is TRBV3-1 (or the pseudogene TRBV3-2), the J call TRBJ2-1, with 11 bases aligning to TRBD2. The V gene end was trimmed by 6 bases and the J gene end by 1 base; junction bases not matched to a gene: 17. The CDR3 has 20 residues. The germline CDR1 and CDR2 sequences are LGHDT and YNNKEL (reference sequence). DNA of the CDR3: TGTGCCAGCAGGCCAATGGAGACTAGCGGGATTTTTCGATCCTACAATGAGCAGTTCTTC. Encoded protein: CASRPMETSGIFRSYNEQFF.

This rearrangement joins TRBV5-4 to TRBJ2-7; 7 bases match TRBD1. V shed 0 bases and J 5 bases; nucleotides not matched to a gene: 11. Germline V gene lookup returns CDR1 SGHNT and CDR2 YYREEE (reference sequence). The CDR3 covers 16 residues. The CDR3 region has the DNA TGTGCCAGCAGCTTGGTTGGGACAGCAGGATCCGACGAGCAGTACTTC. It specifies CASSLVGTAGSDEQYF.

This clone occurred many times. The V call is TRBV24-1, the J call TRBJ1-5; 7 positions agree with TRBD1. CDR3 length: 14 amino acids. Per the germline V gene, CDR1 is KGHDR and CDR2 is SFDVKD. V lost 4 bases and J lost 6; bases outside the gene matches: 5. The CDR3 DNA is TGTGCCACCAGTGAAGACAGGGAAGGTCAGCCCCAGCATTTT. This translates into CATSEDREGQPQHF.

The chain combines TRBV6-2 or TRBV6-3 with TRBJ1-1; D remains ambiguous. The CDR3 is made up of 18 amino acids. Trimming took off 0 bases at V and 0 bases at J, with 17 bases between the two ends. Germline V CDR1 and CDR2: MNHEY, SVGEGT. CDR3 in amino acids: CASSYSSGSGGMNTEAFF. DNA of the CDR3: TGTGCCAGCAGTTACTCTTCGGGGTCAGGAGGGATGAACACTGAAGCTTTCTTT.

The gene calls are TRBV5-4 and TRBJ2-3; D is ambiguous. Trimming shortened V by 3 bases and J by 1 base, and 6 bases separated the two germline ends. The CDR3 totals 13 residues. From germline, CDR1 is SGHNT and CDR2 YYREEE (reference sequence). CDR3 protein: CASSSRGTDTQYF. The CDR3 coding sequence is TGTGCCAGCAGCTCCCGCGGCACAGATACGCAGTATTTT.

The chain employs TRBV4-3 and TRBJ1-5; D is perhaps TRBD1 (6 bases). Trimming pared 1 base from V and 6 bases from J, leaving 13 bases between. The length of the CDR3 is 15 residues. Germline CDR1 reads LGHNA; CDR2 reads YSLEER. CDR3 region: CASSQGWTVTQPQHF. The CDR3 DNA sequence: TGCGCCAGCAGCCAAGGTTGGACAGTCACTCAGCCCCAGCATTTT.

The chain links TRBV24-1 to TRBJ1-2; tentatively, D is TRBD1 (6 bases). The CDR3 runs 16 residues. With 1 base removed from V and 2 bases from J, the gap between germline ends came to 13 bases. Germline V lookup: CDR1 KGHDR, CDR2 SFDVKD. In DNA, the CDR3 is TGTGCCACCAGTGATTTTAAGGGGGTGAGGAACTATGGCTACACCTTC. It encodes CATSDFKGVRNYGYTF.

The chain carries TRBV7-9 and TRBJ1-1; TRBD1 matches 8 bases. This CDR3 is 11 amino acids long. Germline V CDR1 and CDR2: SEHNR, FQNEAQ (reference sequence). The V and J ends lost 5 bases and 11 bases, in that order; junction bases with no gene match: 4. For the CDR3, the DNA is TGTGCCAGCAGCCTGGACAGGGTGGCTTTCTTT. Residues: CASSLDRVAFF.

The chain employs TRBV15 and TRBJ2-1; TRBD2 matches 8 bases. Germline lookup yields CDR1 LNHNV and CDR2 YYDKDF (reference sequence). The J segment lost 0 bases and the V segment lost 3 bases, leaving 7 bases of the junction unmatched. The CDR3 is made up of 17 amino acids. Here the CDR3 reads CATSRGATSGSYNEQFF. Written as DNA, the CDR3 is TGTGCCACCAGCAGGGGTGCAACTAGCGGCTCCTACAATGAGCAGTTCTTC.

The CDR3 sequence is CASSRDRDSYEQYV. CDR3 DNA: TGTGCCAGCAGCCGGGACAGGGACTCCTACGAGCAGTACGTC. This chain joins TRBV7-2 and TRBJ2-7; 9 positions match TRBD1. CDR3 length equals 14 residues. Germline V gene lookup returns CDR1 SGHTA and CDR2 FQGNSA. J gave up 0 bases and V 5 bases, and 2 bases lay outside the gene matches.

The chain carries TRBV2 and TRBJ1-2, with 7 positions matching TRBD1. CDR3 size: 16 residues. Germline loops: CDR1 SNHLY, CDR2 FYNNEI. V shed 3 bases and J 1 base; nucleotides not matched to a gene: 8. The CDR3 sequence is CASSDKGQTFNYGYTF. The CDR3 DNA is TGTGCCAGCAGTGATAAGGGACAGACATTTAACTATGGCTACACCTTC.

V gene TRBV6-5 combines with J gene TRBJ1-1; D call uncertain. This CDR3 contains 14 residues. V was pared by 5 bases and J by 4 bases, with 14 bases between. CDR1 is MNHEY and CDR2 is SVGAGI in the germline V gene. The CDR3 region has the DNA TGTGCCAGCAGTCGGAGCCGCCAGAGCACTGAAGCTTTCTTT. This codes for CASSRSRQSTEAFF.

The chain recombines TRBV11-3 with TRBJ2-1, with D possibly matching TRBD2 (6 bases). V was cut by 5 bases and J by 0 bases, with 14 bases left in between. The CDR3 covers 16 residues. Germline V CDR1 and CDR2: SGHNT, YENEEA. The CDR3 loop reads CASSPWGESSYNEQFF. CDR3 in DNA: TGTGCCAGCAGCCCATGGGGGGAAAGCTCCTACAATGAGCAGTTCTTC.

This clone was counted many times. The rearrangement links TRBV3-1 (or the pseudogene TRBV3-2) to TRBJ1-1; 9 bases align to TRBD1. V shed 3 bases and J 4 bases; nucleotides not matched to a gene: 6. The germline CDR1 and CDR2 sequences are LGHDT and YNNKEL (reference sequence). This CDR3 comprises 15 residues. The CDR3 coding sequence is TGTGCCAGCAGCCACGCGGGACAGGGATCCACTGAAGCTTTCTTT. This sequence encodes CASSHAGQGSTEAFF.